A selection of T cell receptor beta chains follows, all from one sample in a study of shared clonotypes between healthy human individuals. Libraries were prepared by immunoSEQ multiplex PCR; TCRdb keeps only in-frame clonotypes and omits some of them. The table lists 2 million to 2.5 million clones, around 93% of them singletons. The sample was naive CD4+ T cells from PBMCs. These receptors were obtained from a man between 18 and 29 years old in good health. Some clones in this sample may be carry-over from other donors' samples. Both conserved end residues are part of each CDR3. A D gene is named only where the DNA matches it firmly. Where a row states a size, it is once, few, many or the class of an expanded clone; other rows omit it.

d_gene: NA
j_gene: TRBJ2-7
v_gene: TRBV6-5
abundance: NA
CDR3nt: TGTGCCAGCAGCCTTCGGCGGGGGCTATCCTACGAGCAGTACTTC
CDR3aa: CASSLRRGLSYEQYF

d_gene: NA
j_gene: TRBJ1-5
v_gene: TRBV11-1
abundance: NA
CDR3nt: TGTGCCAGCAGCTTAAATAGCAATCAGCCCCAGCATTTT
CDR3aa: CASSLNSNQPQHF

d_gene: NA
j_gene: TRBJ1-2
v_gene: TRBV6-5
abundance: NA
CDR3nt: TGTGCCAGCAGTTACGGGACTCCCCTTGTGGGCTACACCTTC
CDR3aa: CASSYGTPLVGYTF

d_gene: TRBD2
j_gene: TRBJ2-3
v_gene: TRBV7-2
abundance: NA
CDR3nt: TGTGCCAGCAGCTCCCGACTAGCGGGGGCCAGCACAGATACGCAGTATTTT
CDR3aa: CASSSRLAGASTDTQYF

d_gene: TRBD1
j_gene: TRBJ2-1
v_gene: TRBV5-1
abundance: NA
CDR3nt: TGCGCCAGCAGCCCCGGGACAGGGGGCTACAATGAGCAGTTCTTC
CDR3aa: CASSPGTGGYNEQFF

d_gene: NA
j_gene: TRBJ2-3
v_gene: TRBV6-5
abundance: once
CDR3nt: TGTGCCAGCAGTTACTCGTTCAGCACAGATACGCAGTATTTT
CDR3aa: CASSYSFSTDTQYF

d_gene: NA
j_gene: TRBJ1-1
v_gene: TRBV19
abundance: few
CDR3nt: TGTGCCAGTAAGAAGGGGAGTGAAGCTTTCTTT
CDR3aa: CASKKGSEAFF

d_gene: NA
j_gene: TRBJ1-2
v_gene: TRBV7-9
abundance: NA
CDR3nt: TGTGCCAGCAGCCAGCTGGGGGTCTATGGCTACACCTTC
CDR3aa: CASSQLGVYGYTF

d_gene: NA
j_gene: TRBJ1-5
v_gene: TRBV5-1
abundance: few
CDR3nt: TGCGCCAGCAGCTTGGGTGACCATAGCAATCAGCCCCAGCATTTT
CDR3aa: CASSLGDHSNQPQHF

d_gene: TRBD2
j_gene: TRBJ2-1
v_gene: TRBV5-4
abundance: NA
CDR3nt: TGTGCCAGCAGCTTGGGTCCTAGCGGTTACAATGAGCAGTTCTTC
CDR3aa: CASSLGPSGYNEQFF

d_gene: NA
j_gene: TRBJ2-7
v_gene: TRBV2
abundance: NA
CDR3nt: TGTGCCGGAGCAGATTCCCTCTCCTACGAGCAGTACTTC
CDR3aa: CAGADSLSYEQYF

d_gene: NA
j_gene: TRBJ2-1
v_gene: TRBV9
abundance: NA
CDR3nt: TGTGCCAGCAGCGCCCTGGGGGGTTCCTACAATGAGCAGTTCTTC
CDR3aa: CASSALGGSYNEQFF

d_gene: NA
j_gene: TRBJ2-3
v_gene: TRBV7-9
abundance: NA
CDR3nt: TGTGCCAGCAGCTCAGAGACCGGCACAGATACGCAGTATTTT
CDR3aa: CASSSETGTDTQYF

d_gene: TRBD1
j_gene: TRBJ2-1
v_gene: TRBV15
abundance: NA
CDR3nt: TGTGCCACCAGCAGAGAGCCCCTTCTACAGGGGGTCCCGTTCTTC
CDR3aa: CATSREPLLQGVPFF

d_gene: TRBD2
j_gene: TRBJ2-4
v_gene: TRBV29-1
abundance: NA
CDR3nt: TGCAGCGTTCTGGGACTAGCGGGAGAAGAGGCCAAAAACATTCAGTACTTC
CDR3aa: CSVLGLAGEEAKNIQYF

d_gene: NA
j_gene: TRBJ1-1
v_gene: TRBV14
abundance: NA
CDR3nt: TGTGCCAGCAGCCCCAACTGGGCGGGGAACACTGAAGCTTTCTTT
CDR3aa: CASSPNWAGNTEAFF

d_gene: NA
j_gene: TRBJ2-4
v_gene: TRBV28
abundance: once
CDR3nt: TGTGCCAGCAGTAATAATAGACGACCATTGCCCCAACATGATCAGTACTTC
CDR3aa: CASSNNRRPLPQHDQYF